This TCR beta chain stems from a study of spatial heterogeneity in lung cancer. Study-level background: An average of more than ten raw reads was observed per unique TCR and UMI combination.

A remark on this clonotype: The antigen is undetermined.

Described time point: sample taken at primary tumor resection. Researchers sequenced whole RNA taken from tumor, nontumor lung or frozen PBMC without sorting. The donors comprised around 72 untreated early-stage non-small cell lung cancer patients. Overall study results and limits: Ubiquitous expanded tumor TCRs were observed in blood more at resection than follow-up.

The V end lost 5 bases, the J end lost 5 bases, and 18 bases lay between the germline ends. The germline CDR1 and CDR2 sequences are DFQATT and SNEGSKA (reference sequence). CDR3 length equals 14 residues. TCR cDNA molecules were tagged individually, and each one carried a unique molecular identifier. One entry per CDR3 protein results from TCRdb running MiXCR on the 5' RACE reads. The table lists 95,000 or so distinct CDR3 sequences, around 10% of them singletons. The origin of this receptor is a male donor with early-stage non-small cell lung cancer. The sample consisted of PBMCs, taken at surgery. The rearrangement links TRBV20-1 to TRBJ2-5, with D hard to call. The CDR3 sequence: CSASPSPAAETQYF. CDR3 nucleotides: TGCAGTGCTTCTCCGTCACCCGCCGCGGAGACCCAGTACTTC.